This T cell receptor (beta chain) comes out of a study of CD8+ T cells in alopecia areata (dated by TCRdb to between 2018 and 2020). In terms of the full investigation: Treated patients were enrolled in an open-label pilot trial of oral tofacitinib, 5 to 10 mg twice daily, for moderate-to-severe alopecia areata. Patients received tofacitinib for 6 to 18 months and were then followed off drug for 6 months to check for delayed response and recurrence. For the treated patients, the SALT score, which quantifies what percentage of scalp surface area is affected, served as the measure of disease severity. To study T cell clonal expansion in alopecia areata, the researchers applied high-throughput TCRbeta sequencing to both the C3H/HeJ mouse model and human patients. On the human side, TCRbeta sequencing was run on scalp tissue and on sorted CD4+ and CD8+ peripheral blood T cells from healthy controls and from alopecia areata patients with either patchy or totalis/universalis disease. Tofacitinib-treated patients had biopsies at baseline and at 4 and 24 weeks of treatment, with a later scalp biopsy in several patients. Scalp clonality was compared across normal scalp (n=4), patchy alopecia areata scalp (n=8), and alopecia totalis/universalis scalp (n=8). The RNA source kit depended on sample type: the PAXgene miRNA kit for fixed scalp, the miRNeasy kit for PBMCs, and the RNeasy kit for mouse skin. TCRbeta CDR3 regions were amplified by immunoSEQ multiplex PCR using 35 Vbeta forward and 13 Jbeta reverse primers.

Sample time point, as interpreted from the label and publication: about 5 months on oral tofacitinib. In the paper's terms, the treatment or condition label means: oral pan-JAK inhibitor, 5-10 mg twice daily. Peripheral blood and lesional scalp punch biopsies were obtained from patients with alopecia areata. After PBMCs were isolated by density centrifugation and stained for CD3, CD4 and CD8, a FACSAria was used to sort CD4+ and CD8+ T cells. The method behind the library was the immunoSEQ multiplex PCR assay. RNA was extracted from all samples and reverse transcribed into cDNA, which served as template for TCR sequencing. First-strand cDNA was synthesized with SuperScript III using a 2:1 mix of oligo-dT and random hexamers. A synthetic immune receptor repertoire was used to measure amplification bias, and any remaining bias was corrected computationally. Per the authors' processing: Raw reads were preprocessed for error removal, and CDR3 was defined according to IMGT conventions as running from the conserved cysteine to phenylalanine. Clonality was calculated as 1 minus Shannon entropy normalized by log2 of the number of productive unique TCRs. Whether each scalp clone was CD4 or CD8 was inferred by checking scalp TCRbeta sequences against the CD4 and CD8 repertoires from sorted blood. Held by TCRdb, this immuneACCESS table contains in-frame sequences only and omits some clones. Under half of the omission traces to an unresolved V gene where checked; the cause of the rest is unknown. V and J calls and clone size are those listed in that table; D and trimming were worked out from the DNA. Here the sample has about 200,000 clones; 58% occur a single time. The top ten constitute under 7% of the sample.

CDR3 length: 15 amino acids, cysteine to phenylalanine. Only the CDR3 DNA is retained, 45 bases long and in frame from the first base. V trim: 8 bases; J trim: 6 bases; unmatched bases: 13. CDR1 and CDR2, looked up from the germline V gene, are ENHRY and SYGVKD. On this clone: Its binding antigen is unknown. No much larger clonotype is one base removed from it; base qualities were not supplied.

What the work shows at the level of the full study, not this receptor alone: Scalp clonality and the number of expanded CD8+ clones among the top 100 scalp clones were significantly decreased by tofacitinib. Higher clonality and more expanded CD8+ clones were observed in lesional scalp than in normal scalp, particularly in alopecia totalis/universalis, a finding suggestive of antigenic drive. Unlike mouse skin, where gammadelta T cells dominate, normal human skin contains resident alphabeta T cells that get sequenced too, which complicates analysis of the scalp TCR repertoire. During tofacitinib treatment, many expanded lesional clones stuck around in both scalp and blood, and this persistence may partly explain why relapse happens after treatment is stopped. The treated cohort was small, with a single nonresponder, so links between baseline CD8+ expansion and response need larger studies. TCR sequences shared between patients were less clear than in mice, possibly partly because of HLA diversity in the patient population.

Sequenced material: CD4+ T cells sorted from blood, taken at week 24, from a patient treated with tofacitinib. The origin of this receptor is a human donor with alopecia areata. This chain joins TRBV10-3 to TRBJ1-2; 9 middle bases align to TRBD1. The DNA sequence is given as TGTGCCATCTCGGACAGGGGAGAGAGTGTGGATGGCTACACCTTC. It specifies CAISDRGESVDGYTF.